This T cell receptor (beta chain) derives from a study of shared clonotypes between healthy human individuals. Whole-study context: In total, the donors were a couple of women and a few men aged 18 to 49.

Deletions cut 0 bases from V and 6 bases from J, with 13 bases between. Per germline, CDR1 SGHNT and CDR2 YYREEE (reference sequence). CDR3 length: 14 residues. Each PCR replicate from the sorted subsets contained about 200 ng DNA, which is tens of thousands of T cell genomes. Some clones are missing from TCRdb's copy, which holds only in-frame ones; the method was immunoSEQ multiplex PCR. The top ten hold roughly 0.13% of the sample, which has some 2,400,000 clones, roughly 95% seen once. This chain uses TRBV5-4 with TRBJ2-7, with D possibly matching TRBD2 (6 bases). The sequenced sample was naive CD4+ T cells sorted from blood. Documented subset: CD45RA+ positively selected. This receptor was identified in a man younger than 35 in good health. CDR3 bases: TGTGCCAGCAGCTTGGTCGGGAGTATGGGCGAGCAGTACTTC. This translates into CASSLVGSMGEQYF.